The TCR beta chain described here comes from a study of healthy donors' naive CD4 and CD8 T cells. A linear amplification protocol produced the TCR libraries from around 0.55 ug of total RNA. MiXCR, run by TCRdb on the reads, gives a single entry per CDR3 protein. The sample holds about 180,000 distinct CDR3 sequences, under 85% seen once. This clonotype occurred once. This CDR3 contains 18 residues. Unmatched junction bases numbered 10, after V lost 0 bases and J lost 4 bases. In germline, CDR1 is LGHNA, CDR2 YSLEER. This sequence was found in a pool of human donors in good health; the sample pools cells from several healthy donors. Source material: naive CD4+ and CD8+ T cells sorted from blood, pooled from several donors. This chain connects TRBV4-3 to TRBJ2-7; TRBD2 matches at 12 bases. The CDR3 region has the DNA TGCGCCAGCAGCCAAGAGGTTGTACGGACTAGCGGGACTTACGAGCAGTACTTC. Translated, it gives CASSQEVVRTSGTYEQYF.